This TCR beta chain was sequenced during a study of blood T cells in healthy people across ages. Study-level background: Using template switching, researchers captured about one barcoded beta molecule for each two T cells.

This CDR3 has 15 amino acids. Trimming cost V 3 bases and J 10 bases; bases outside gene matches: 6. This clonotype showed up just a few times. It was with a sample-barcoded 5' primer and a J-beta primer mix that a second PCR of roughly 7 to 12 cycles was run. One entry per CDR3 protein results from TCRdb running MiXCR on the 5' RACE reads. The data show about 1,400,000 distinct CDR3 sequences, with 42% seen just once and approximately 7.9% held by the top ten. The source of this sequence is a woman aged 18-29 years in good health. The source material was blood. This chain connects TRBV12-3 or TRBV12-4 to TRBJ2-1, with TRBD2 identical over 13 bases. This chain's CDR3 is CASSFDPGLAGEQFF. The CDR3 DNA reads as TGTGCCAGCAGTTTCGATCCGGGACTAGCGGGGGAGCAGTTCTTC.